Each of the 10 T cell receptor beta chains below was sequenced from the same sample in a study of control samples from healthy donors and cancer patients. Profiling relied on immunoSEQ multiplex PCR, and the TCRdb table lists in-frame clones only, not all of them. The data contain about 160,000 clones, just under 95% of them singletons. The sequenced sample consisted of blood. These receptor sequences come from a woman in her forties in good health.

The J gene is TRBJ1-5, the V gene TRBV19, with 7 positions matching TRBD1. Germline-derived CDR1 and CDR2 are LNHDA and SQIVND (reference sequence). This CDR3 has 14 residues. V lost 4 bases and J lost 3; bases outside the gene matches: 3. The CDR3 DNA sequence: TGTGCCAGTAGTAAAGGACAGGACAATCAGCCCCAGCATTTT. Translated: CASSKGQDNQPQHF. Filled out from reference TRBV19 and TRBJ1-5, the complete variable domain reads DGGITQSPKYLFRKEGQNVTLSCEQNLNHDAMYWYRQDPGQGLRLIYYSQIVNDFQKGDIAEGYSVSREKKESFPLTVTSAQKNPTAFYLCASSKGQDNQPQHFGDGTRLSIL.

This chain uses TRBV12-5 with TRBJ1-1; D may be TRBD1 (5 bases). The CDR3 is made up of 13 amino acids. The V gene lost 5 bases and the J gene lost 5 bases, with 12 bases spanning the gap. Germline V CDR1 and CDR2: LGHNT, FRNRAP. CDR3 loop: CASGQGWGTEAFF. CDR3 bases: TGTGCTAGTGGTCAGGGATGGGGGACTGAAGCTTTCTTT.

DNA for the CDR3: TGTGCCAGCAGCTCCGGGGGACAGGGGACAGATACGCAGTATTTT. Its protein product is CASSSGGQGTDTQYF. The rearrangement joins TRBV7-2 to TRBJ2-3, with 10 bases identical to TRBD1. The CDR3 spans 15 residues. J lost 3 bases, V lost 4 bases, and 4 bases had no gene match. The germline V gene encodes CDR1 SGHTA and CDR2 FQGNSA.

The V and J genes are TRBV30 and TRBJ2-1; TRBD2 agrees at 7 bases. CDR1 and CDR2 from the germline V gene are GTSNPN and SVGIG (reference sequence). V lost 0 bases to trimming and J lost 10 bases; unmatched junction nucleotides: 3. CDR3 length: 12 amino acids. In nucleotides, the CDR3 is TGTGCCTGGAGTGTACTCGGGAGGGAGCAGTTCTTC. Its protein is CAWSVLGREQFF.

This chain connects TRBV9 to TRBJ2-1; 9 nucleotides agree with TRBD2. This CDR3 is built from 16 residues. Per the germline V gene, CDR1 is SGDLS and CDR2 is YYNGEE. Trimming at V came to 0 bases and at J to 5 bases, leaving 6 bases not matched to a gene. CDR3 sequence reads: CASSVGGGRVDNEQFF. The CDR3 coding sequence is TGTGCCAGCAGCGTAGGGGGCGGGAGGGTTGACAATGAGCAGTTCTTC.

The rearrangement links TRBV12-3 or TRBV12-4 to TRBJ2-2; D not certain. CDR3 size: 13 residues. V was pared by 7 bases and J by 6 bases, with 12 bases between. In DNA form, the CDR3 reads TGTGCCAGCACCCTCCAACGGGCCGGGGAGCTGTTTTTT. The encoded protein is CASTLQRAGELFF.

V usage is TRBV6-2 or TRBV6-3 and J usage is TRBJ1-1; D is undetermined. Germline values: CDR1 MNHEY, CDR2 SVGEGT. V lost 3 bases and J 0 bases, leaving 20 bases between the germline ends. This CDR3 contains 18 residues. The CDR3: CASSYQLTFENLNTEAFF. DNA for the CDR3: TGTGCCAGCAGTTATCAACTGACGTTCGAAAACCTGAACACTGAAGCTTTCTTT.

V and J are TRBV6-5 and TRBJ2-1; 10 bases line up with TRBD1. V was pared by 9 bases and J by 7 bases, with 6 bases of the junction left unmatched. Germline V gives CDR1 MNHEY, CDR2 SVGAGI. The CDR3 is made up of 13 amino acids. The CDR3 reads CASRGQGFNEQFF. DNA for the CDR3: TGTGCCAGTAGGGGACAGGGGTTTAATGAGCAGTTCTTC.

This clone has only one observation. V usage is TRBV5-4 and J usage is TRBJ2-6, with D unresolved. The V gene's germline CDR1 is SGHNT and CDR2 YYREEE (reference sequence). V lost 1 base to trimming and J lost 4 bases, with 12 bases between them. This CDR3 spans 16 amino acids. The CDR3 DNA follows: TGTGCCAGCAGCTTGATCTTTACCCGCGGGGCCAACGTCCTGACTTTC. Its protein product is CASSLIFTRGANVLTF.

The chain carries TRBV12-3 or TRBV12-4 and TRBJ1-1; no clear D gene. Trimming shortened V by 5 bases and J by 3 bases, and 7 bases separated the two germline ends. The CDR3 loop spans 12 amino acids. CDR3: CASSPPYTEAFF. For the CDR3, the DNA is TGTGCCAGCAGTCCCCCGTACACTGAAGCTTTCTTT.